This T cell receptor (beta chain) derives from a study of T cells in Graves' hyperthyroidism and ophthalmopathy. This clonotype was picked up a small number of times. Amplification of TCR beta CDR3 regions was performed using RNA transcripts as template. The TCR CDR3 was amplified in a first-round RT-PCR using the HTBI primer set. TCRdb ran MiXCR on the multiplex PCR reads and lists one entry per CDR3 protein. The sample holds about 500,000 distinct CDR3 sequences; approximately 16% are singletons and the top ten take more than 15%. The V gene's germline CDR1 is SGHRS and CDR2 YFSETQ. This CDR3 comprises 14 residues. Unmatched junction bases numbered 9, after V lost 4 bases and J lost 6 bases.

This sequence originates from a woman aged 18 to 35 with Graves' hyperthyroidism. Sequenced material: blood. The chain uses TRBV5-1 and TRBJ1-1; 7 bases are a match to TRBD1. The CDR3 is CASSHPDRVAEAFF. The CDR3, as DNA: TGCGCCAGCAGCCACCCAGACAGGGTCGCTGAAGCTTTCTTT.